A selection of T cell receptor beta chains follows, all from one sample in a study of long-term antiretroviral therapy in people with HIV. Clones were sequenced by immunoSEQ multiplex PCR, and TCRdb holds only the in-frame ones, with some missing. The sample records tens of thousands of clones, 75% to 90% being singletons. Sample: unsorted PBMCs, taken just before starting antiretroviral therapy. These receptors were obtained from a woman between 18 and 29 years old with HIV. Each CDR3 is given without its conserved first and last residue. Fields, in order: J gene, V gene, D gene, CDR3 protein. The D gene is left open where the match is weak.

J: TRBJ2-7
V: TRBV4-1
D: -
CDR3: ASSHLQSYEQY

J: TRBJ2-1
V: TRBV19
D: TRBD1
CDR3: ASSSRWDRAYNEQF

J: TRBJ2-7
V: TRBV9
D: -
CDR3: ASSVGPQAFQVSYEQY

J: TRBJ1-5
V: TRBV19
D: TRBD1
CDR3: ASQGQGTGQNQPQH

J: TRBJ1-5
V: TRBV5-1
D: TRBD1
CDR3: ASSPATGGGQPQH

J: TRBJ1-1
V: TRBV6-1
D: -
CDR3: ASDHDRNTEAF

J: TRBJ2-3
V: TRBV10-3
D: -
CDR3: AISESLASTDTQY

J: TRBJ2-7
V: TRBV28
D: -
CDR3: ASVSPGAGSEQY

J: TRBJ2-7
V: TRBV7-8
D: TRBD1
CDR3: ASSLRDRSWEQY

J: TRBJ2-7
V: TRBV4-1
D: -
CDR3: ASSLNAGWAEQY

J: TRBJ2-2
V: TRBV29-1
D: -
CDR3: SVVELAVGELF

J: TRBJ2-5
V: TRBV2
D: TRBD2
CDR3: ASSDRREGGRGQY

J: TRBJ1-2
V: TRBV9
D: -
CDR3: ASSVAWTGISGYGYT

J: TRBJ2-1
V: TRBV7-2
D: -
CDR3: ASSLMVAVQSYNEQF

J: TRBJ2-3
V: TRBV5-1
D: -
CDR3: ASSLASGPTDTQY

J: TRBJ2-4
V: TRBV15
D: -
CDR3: ATSSYGTPNKNIQY

J: TRBJ1-5
V: TRBV27
D: -
CDR3: ASSNLAGGYNQPQH

J: TRBJ1-5
V: TRBV28
D: -
CDR3: ASYYGNQPQH

J: TRBJ1-2
V: TRBV9
D: -
CDR3: ASSVGGLGGWSGYT

J: TRBJ2-5
V: TRBV28
D: TRBD2
CDR3: QTGGSLGTQY

J: TRBJ1-1
V: TRBV6-1
D: TRBD1
CDR3: ASSDLRTGFYFSEAF

J: TRBJ2-1
V: TRBV27
D: TRBD2
CDR3: ASSLISGRTSYNEQF

J: TRBJ2-7
V: TRBV7-6
D: -
CDR3: ASSPNPYEQY

J: TRBJ1-1
V: TRBV13
D: -
CDR3: ASSTALSTEAF

J: TRBJ2-5
V: TRBV7-8
D: TRBD1
CDR3: ASSTAGVLRGETQY

J: TRBJ2-5
V: TRBV28
D: TRBD2
CDR3: ASSLSSGEETQY

J: TRBJ2-7
V: TRBV27
D: TRBD1
CDR3: ASSSSSTGAFTSYEQY

J: TRBJ2-1
V: TRBV28
D: TRBD2
CDR3: ASSNGLAGGNEQF

J: TRBJ1-5
V: TRBV28
D: TRBD1
CDR3: ASSPGTGGGNQPQH

J: TRBJ2-4
V: TRBV2
D: -
CDR3: ASSEAPGPKNIQY

J: TRBJ2-3
V: TRBV7-9
D: -
CDR3: ASSTGEPGTDTQY

J: TRBJ2-2
V: TRBV5-1
D: TRBD1
CDR3: ASSLARAGGSDGELF

J: TRBJ1-2
V: TRBV28
D: -
CDR3: ASSLGRGATPL

J: TRBJ1-1
V: TRBV5-4
D: -
CDR3: ASRPRGSTEAF

J: TRBJ1-5
V: TRBV6-5
D: TRBD1
CDR3: ASRDRGNQPQH

J: TRBJ2-5
V: TRBV7-9
D: TRBD2
CDR3: ASSFLVGLVGETQY

J: TRBJ2-1
V: TRBV7-3
D: -
CDR3: ASSLSPGRTEQF

J: TRBJ2-3
V: TRBV4-1
D: -
CDR3: ASSQDMRDFVPDTQY

J: TRBJ2-7
V: TRBV2
D: TRBD2
CDR3: ASIGSRIAGGREQY

J: TRBJ1-2
V: TRBV27
D: -
CDR3: ASSSGVFYGYT

J: TRBJ2-1
V: TRBV27
D: -
CDR3: ASSSGLTRNEQF

J: TRBJ1-2
V: TRBV4-1
D: -
CDR3: ASSHTGTKFNYGYT